This TCR beta chain was found in a study of blood T cells in healthy people across ages (dated by TCRdb to about 2015). At the level of the whole study: In model experiments, template switching captured roughly one uniquely barcoded TCR beta cDNA molecule for every two T cells. The study measured age-related changes in TCR beta repertoire diversity using deep sequencing normalized with unique cDNA molecular identifiers. The donors were divided into four age groups: young (average approximately 15 years), middle-aged (roughly 40), aged (roughly 60) and long-lived (approximately 74). To avoid experimental bias, donors of different ages were distributed randomly across sequencing lanes. Using the same blood draw, the study looked at two additional independent replicas of 1 million unique cDNA reads for two donors, one aged 18 to 30 and the other aged 80 or older. What the authors observed across the whole study: Because donor CMV infection status was unknown, age-related changes in expanded clonotypes were potentially confounded. A strong correlation was found between observed TCR beta diversity and the percentage of naive T cells measured by flow cytometry. Bulk unsorted PBMC profiling prevented conclusive comparison of naive and antigen-experienced compartments. Compared with the aged group, the long-lived group had more naive CD4+ T cells, fewer expanded clones and increased TCR diversity, suggesting age selection. Observed TCR beta diversity per million T cells fell roughly linearly with age, and a significant reduction was already apparent by age about 43. Estimates of total diversity based on one million sequenced T cells were considered lower bounds and underestimates.

Library preparation employed 5' RACE. These reads were obtained on an Illumina HiSeq 2500. The second PCR ran for roughly 7 to 12 cycles and used a J-beta primer mix along with a sample-barcoded 5' primer. A unique molecular identifier was introduced onto each TCR beta cDNA molecule by a template-switch 5' adaptor carrying 12 random nucleotides. Each sample yielded at least 2.5 million CDR3-containing paired-end reads. First-strand cDNA was synthesized from all RNA with the Mint cDNA synthesis kit, primed by a TRBC-specific oligonucleotide. Following uracil-DNA glycosylase treatment, a first 18-cycle PCR with universal primers M1SS and BC2_uni_R was performed on all cDNA. On the study's bioinformatics: For normalization, 1 million high-quality reads, each with a distinct molecular identifier, were randomly selected from each sample. Reads sharing molecular identifiers were discarded rather than binned into consensus sequences. CDR3 identification, clonotype clustering and error correction used MiTCR with a Q25 quality threshold and the strictest error-elimination algorithm. A nonparametric unseen species model with Euler transformation was used to estimate a lower bound on total TCR beta diversity. Starting from the raw public reads, TCRdb applied fastp trimming at Q25, assembled clones with MiXCR and retained in-frame beta chains. Identical CDR3 protein sequences are pooled into one entry, listed with their most common genes and DNA. V and J calls and clone size were set by TCRdb, not the authors. This sample has 890,000 or so distinct CDR3 sequences in its table, and roughly 60% of those were observed once. The top ten clones comprise 25% to 35% of the sample.

The CDR3 covers 12 residues, taking in both the cysteine and the phenylalanine. Just the 36-base CDR3 DNA is kept, in frame starting at base 1. Cut back by 5 bases and 8 bases, the V and J ends lie 11 bases apart. CDR1 and CDR2, looked up from the germline V gene, are SGHRS and YFSETQ. The donors were a few dozen Caucasian individuals from Russia, aged roughly 6 to 90 years, who were systemically healthy. Roughly 11 milliliters of peripheral blood were drawn from each donor into EDTA-treated Vacutainer tubes. Ficoll-Paque density-gradient centrifugation was used to isolate PBMCs, with at least 6.5 million per sample. Total RNA, at least 5 micrograms per sample, was extracted from PBMCs with Trizol reagent. Naive CD45RAhigh/CD27high T cell percentages were measured by flow cytometry on a PBMC aliquot from every donor. This clonotype turned up a few times. No cognate antigen has been identified for it. Base qualities are not provided; no much larger clone lies one nucleotide away.

This receptor was obtained from a man aged 25-45 years in good health. The sequencing sample was made of blood. The sequence is built from TRBV5-1 and TRBJ2-1, with TRBD2 perhaps the D gene, on 6 matching bases. At the DNA level, the sequence is TGCGCCAGCAGTTCACTAGCTGATGAGCAGTTCTTC. Its amino acids are CASSSLADEQFF.